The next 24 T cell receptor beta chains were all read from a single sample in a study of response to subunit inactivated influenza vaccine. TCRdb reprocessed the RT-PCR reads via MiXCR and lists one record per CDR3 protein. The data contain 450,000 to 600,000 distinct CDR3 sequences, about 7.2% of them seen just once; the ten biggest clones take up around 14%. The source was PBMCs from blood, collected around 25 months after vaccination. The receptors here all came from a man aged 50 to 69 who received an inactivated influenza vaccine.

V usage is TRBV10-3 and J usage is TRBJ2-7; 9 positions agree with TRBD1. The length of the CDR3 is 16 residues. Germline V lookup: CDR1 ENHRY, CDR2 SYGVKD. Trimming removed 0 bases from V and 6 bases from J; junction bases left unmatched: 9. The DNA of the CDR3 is TGTGCCATCAGTGAGTCAGGGACAGGGACCCCCGGCGAGCAGTACTTC. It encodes CAISESGTGTPGEQYF.

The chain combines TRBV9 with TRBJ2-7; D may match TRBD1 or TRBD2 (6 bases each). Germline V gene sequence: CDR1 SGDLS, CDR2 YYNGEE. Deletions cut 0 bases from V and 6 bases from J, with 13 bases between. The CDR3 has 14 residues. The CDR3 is CASSVVSGAGEQYF. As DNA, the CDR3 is TGTGCCAGCAGCGTAGTGTCGGGGGCGGGCGAGCAGTACTTC.

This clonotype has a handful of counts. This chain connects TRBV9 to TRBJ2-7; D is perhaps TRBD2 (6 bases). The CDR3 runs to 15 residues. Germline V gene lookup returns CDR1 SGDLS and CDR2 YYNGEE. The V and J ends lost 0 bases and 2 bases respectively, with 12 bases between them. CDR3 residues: CASSVAGGNTYEQYF. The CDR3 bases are TGTGCCAGCAGCGTAGCGGGCGGGAACACCTACGAGCAGTACTTC.

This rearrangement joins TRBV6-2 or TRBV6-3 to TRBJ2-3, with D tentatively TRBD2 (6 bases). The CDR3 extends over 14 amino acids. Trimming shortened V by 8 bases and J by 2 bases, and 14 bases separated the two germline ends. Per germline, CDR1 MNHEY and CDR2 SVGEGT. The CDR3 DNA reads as TGTGCCAGCGGATATCGGGGGTTCACAGATACGCAGTATTTT. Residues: CASGYRGFTDTQYF.

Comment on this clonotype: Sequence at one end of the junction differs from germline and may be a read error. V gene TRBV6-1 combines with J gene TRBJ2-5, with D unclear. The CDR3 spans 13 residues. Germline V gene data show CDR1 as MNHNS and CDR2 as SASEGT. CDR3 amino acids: CTSTRSYQETQYF. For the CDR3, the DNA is TGTACCAGCACAAGAAGCTACCAAGAGACCCAGTACTTC.

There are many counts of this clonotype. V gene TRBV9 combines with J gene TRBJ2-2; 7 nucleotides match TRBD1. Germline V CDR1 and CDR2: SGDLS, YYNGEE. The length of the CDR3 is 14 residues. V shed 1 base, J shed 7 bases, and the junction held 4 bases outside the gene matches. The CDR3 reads CASSVKSGGGELFF. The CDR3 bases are TGTGCCAGCAGCGTAAAATCAGGGGGCGGGGAGCTGTTTTTT.

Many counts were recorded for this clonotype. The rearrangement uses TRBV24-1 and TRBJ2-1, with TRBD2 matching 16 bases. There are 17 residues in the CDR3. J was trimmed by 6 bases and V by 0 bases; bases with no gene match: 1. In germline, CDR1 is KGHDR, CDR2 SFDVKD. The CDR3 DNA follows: TGTGCCACCAGTGATTTGGGGACTAGCGGGAGGGGCAATGAGCAGTTCTTC. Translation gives CATSDLGTSGRGNEQFF.

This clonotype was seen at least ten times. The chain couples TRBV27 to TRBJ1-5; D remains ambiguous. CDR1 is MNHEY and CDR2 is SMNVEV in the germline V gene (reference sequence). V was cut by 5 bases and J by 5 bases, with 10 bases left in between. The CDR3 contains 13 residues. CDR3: CASSLNMDQPQHF. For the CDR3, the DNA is TGTGCCAGCAGTCTCAATATGGATCAGCCCCAGCATTTT.

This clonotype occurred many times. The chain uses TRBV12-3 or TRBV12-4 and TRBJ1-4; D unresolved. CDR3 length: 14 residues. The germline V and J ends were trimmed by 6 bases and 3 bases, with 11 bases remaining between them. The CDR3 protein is CASSLEGANEKLFF. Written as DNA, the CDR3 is TGTGCCAGCAGCCTCGAGGGTGCTAATGAAAAACTGTTTTTT.

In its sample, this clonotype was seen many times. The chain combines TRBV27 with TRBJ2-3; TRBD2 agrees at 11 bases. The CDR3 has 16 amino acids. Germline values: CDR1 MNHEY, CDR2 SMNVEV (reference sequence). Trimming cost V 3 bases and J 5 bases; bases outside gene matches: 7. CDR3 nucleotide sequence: TGTGCCAGCAGTTTCCTTAGCGGGAGGGCCCTAGATACGCAGTATTTT. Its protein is CASSFLSGRALDTQYF.

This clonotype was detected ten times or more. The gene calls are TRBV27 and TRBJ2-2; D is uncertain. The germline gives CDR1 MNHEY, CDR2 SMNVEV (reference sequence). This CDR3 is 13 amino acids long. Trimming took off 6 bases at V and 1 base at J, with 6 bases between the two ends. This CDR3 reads CASSTLNTGELFF. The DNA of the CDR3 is TGTGCCAGCAGCACTCTGAACACCGGGGAGCTGTTTTTT.

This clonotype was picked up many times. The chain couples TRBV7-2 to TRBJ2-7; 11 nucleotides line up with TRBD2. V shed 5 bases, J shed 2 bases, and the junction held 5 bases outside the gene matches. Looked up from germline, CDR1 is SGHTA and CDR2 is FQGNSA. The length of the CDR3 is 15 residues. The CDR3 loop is CASSPRTSGPYEQYF. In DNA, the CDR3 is TGTGCCAGCAGCCCCCGGACTAGCGGGCCCTACGAGCAGTACTTC.

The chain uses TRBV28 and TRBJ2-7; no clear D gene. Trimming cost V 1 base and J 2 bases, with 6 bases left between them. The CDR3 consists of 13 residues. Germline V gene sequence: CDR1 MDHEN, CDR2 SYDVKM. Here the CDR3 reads CASSLYPPYEQYF. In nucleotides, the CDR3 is TGTGCCAGCAGTTTATACCCGCCCTACGAGCAGTACTTC.

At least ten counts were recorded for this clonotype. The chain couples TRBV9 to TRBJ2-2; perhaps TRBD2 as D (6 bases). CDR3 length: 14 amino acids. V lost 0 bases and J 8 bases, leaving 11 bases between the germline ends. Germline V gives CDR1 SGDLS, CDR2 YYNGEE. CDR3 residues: CASSVERASGELFF. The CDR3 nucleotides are TGTGCCAGCAGCGTAGAGCGGGCTTCTGGGGAGCTGTTTTTT.

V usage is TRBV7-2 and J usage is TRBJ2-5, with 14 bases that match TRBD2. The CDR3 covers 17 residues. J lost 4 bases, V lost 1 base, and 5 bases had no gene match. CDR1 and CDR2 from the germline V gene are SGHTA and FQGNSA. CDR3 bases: TGTGCCAGCAGCTTAGTAGGACTAGCGGGAGGCGGAGAGACCCAGTACTTC. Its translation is CASSLVGLAGGGETQYF.

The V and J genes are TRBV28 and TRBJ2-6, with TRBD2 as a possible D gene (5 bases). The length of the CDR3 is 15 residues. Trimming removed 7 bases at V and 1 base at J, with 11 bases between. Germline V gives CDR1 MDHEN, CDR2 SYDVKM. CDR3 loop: CASTPEGSGANVLTF. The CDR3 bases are TGTGCCAGCACCCCTGAGGGATCTGGGGCCAACGTCCTGACTTTC.

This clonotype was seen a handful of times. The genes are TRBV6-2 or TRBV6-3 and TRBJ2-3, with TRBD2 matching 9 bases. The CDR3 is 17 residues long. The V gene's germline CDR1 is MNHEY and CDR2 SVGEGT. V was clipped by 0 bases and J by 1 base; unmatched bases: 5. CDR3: CASSYSKRTSGTDTQYF. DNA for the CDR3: TGTGCCAGCAGTTACTCGAAACGGACTAGCGGCACAGATACGCAGTATTTT.

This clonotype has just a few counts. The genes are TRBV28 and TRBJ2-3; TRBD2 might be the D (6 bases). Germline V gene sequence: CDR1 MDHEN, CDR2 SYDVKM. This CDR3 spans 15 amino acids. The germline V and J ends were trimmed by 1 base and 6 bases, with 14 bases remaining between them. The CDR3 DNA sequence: TGTGCCAGCAGTTTATCAGGGTTGGAGGGGGATACGCAGTATTTT. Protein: CASSLSGLEGDTQYF.

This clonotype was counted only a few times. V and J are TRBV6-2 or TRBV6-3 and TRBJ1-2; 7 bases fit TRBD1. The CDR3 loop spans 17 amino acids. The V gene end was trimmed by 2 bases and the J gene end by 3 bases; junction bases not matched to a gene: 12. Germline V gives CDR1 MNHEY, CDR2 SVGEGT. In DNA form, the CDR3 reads TGTGCCAGCAGTTACCCCATAATTCAGGGGGAGGACTATGGCTACACCTTC. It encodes CASSYPIIQGEDYGYTF.

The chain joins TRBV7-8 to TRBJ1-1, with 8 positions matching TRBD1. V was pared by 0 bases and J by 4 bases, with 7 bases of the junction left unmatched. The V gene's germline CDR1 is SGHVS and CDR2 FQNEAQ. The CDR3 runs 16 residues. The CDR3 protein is CASSLADRVPTTEAFF. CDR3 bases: TGTGCCAGCAGCTTAGCGGACAGGGTTCCGACCACTGAAGCTTTCTTT.

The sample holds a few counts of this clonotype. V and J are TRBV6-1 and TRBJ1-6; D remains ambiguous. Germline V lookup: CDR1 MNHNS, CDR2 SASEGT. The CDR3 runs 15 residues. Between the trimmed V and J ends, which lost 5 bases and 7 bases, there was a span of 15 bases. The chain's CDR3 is CASSPTGGRNSPLHF. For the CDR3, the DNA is TGTGCCAGCAGTCCCACCGGCGGACGGAATTCACCCCTCCACTTT.

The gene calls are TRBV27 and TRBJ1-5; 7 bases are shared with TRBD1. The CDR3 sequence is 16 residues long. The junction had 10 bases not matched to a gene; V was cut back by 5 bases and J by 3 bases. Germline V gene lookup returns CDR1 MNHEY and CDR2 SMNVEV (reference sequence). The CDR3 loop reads CASSTQQGGTNQPQHF. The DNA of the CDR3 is TGTGCCAGCAGTACCCAGCAGGGGGGAACCAATCAGCCCCAGCATTTT.

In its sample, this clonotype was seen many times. The DNA for the CDR3 is TGTGCCAGCACCGGACAGGGAAACACTGAAGCTTTCTTT. Protein: CASTGQGNTEAFF. The chain combines TRBV5-6 with TRBJ1-1; 8 nucleotides match TRBD1. This CDR3 is built from 13 residues. With V trimmed by 6 bases and J by 2 bases, 3 bases remained unmatched. Per germline, CDR1 SGHDT and CDR2 YYEEEE.

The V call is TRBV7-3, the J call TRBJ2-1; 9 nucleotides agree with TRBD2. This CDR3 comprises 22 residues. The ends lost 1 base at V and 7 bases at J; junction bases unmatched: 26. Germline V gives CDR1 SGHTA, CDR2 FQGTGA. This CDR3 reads CASSLKGRGQPFVAGLANEQFF. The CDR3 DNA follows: TGTGCCAGCAGCTTAAAGGGCCGGGGACAGCCTTTCGTAGCGGGACTAGCAAATGAGCAGTTCTTC.